This T cell receptor (beta chain) appears in the sequencing data of a study of brain T cells in children with intractable seizures (dated by TCRdb to the early 2020s). Some background on the complete study: Resected brain tissue from about 48 pediatric epilepsy surgery cases was initially screened for immune gene transcripts with a NanoString immunology panel. Among the approximately twelve selected surgery cases, pre-surgery blood was additionally sequenced for eight, leaving four cases with brain tissue only.

According to the study, the label for this sample's time point signals: blood from clinic visit 5 months post-surgery; TSC patient then seizure free. Surgery cases with the highest brain T cell transcript signatures were selected for TCR beta chain sequencing of brain tissue and, where available, blood. Before surgery, patients had received at least one anti-epileptic drug. The TCR-sequenced patients were children whose drug-resistant epilepsy was caused by tuberous sclerosis complex, focal cortical dysplasia, Rasmussen encephalitis or hemimegalencephaly. Bulk genomic DNA was extracted from unsorted brain tissue and whole blood with the Monarch genomic DNA purification kit. The paper's findings and limits, for the study overall: Because sequencing depth differed between pre- and post-surgery blood, the absence of clones from the pre-surgery sample may reflect undersampling. Viral specificity was inferred solely from CDR3 sequence similarity, and the HCMV serostatus of the patients was not known.

Concerning this clone itself: Its specific antigen is unknown. The sample holds no much larger clone one base away, and base qualities are not on file.

Its CDR3 holds 13 amino acids, cysteine through phenylalanine. Of all the DNA, just the CDR3 is kept, 39 bases in frame from base 1. A distance of 9 bases separates the germline ends of V and J, which lose 4 bases and 2 bases respectively. Based on the germline V gene, the CDR1 and CDR2 sequences are KGHSH and LQKENI. The immunoSEQ assay was applied to genomic DNA to generate the TCR beta chain sequences. In the original analysis: CDR3 sequences that did not begin with the conserved framework cysteine at position 104 were removed manually. To get clonality, the normalized Shannon's Diversity Index was subtracted from one, giving values from 0 (maximal diversity) to 1 (oligoclonal). Chi-squared comparison-of-proportions tests were used to check whether the frequency of the same CDR3 differed between samples, for example brain versus blood. Public clonotypes were found through immuneACCESS searches, while the VDJdb browser was used to judge similarity to known antiviral clonotypes. The table was pulled from immuneACCESS by TCRdb, which kept in-frame rearrangements only. Such tables lose some clones; where checked, under half of the loss comes from unresolved V genes, and the rest has no known cause. That table furnishes V, J and clone size, whereas the DNA furnished D and trimming. The sample table holds about 340,000 clones, of which over 90% were seen once. Clones ranked in the top ten supply around 5% of the sample.

The chain is encoded by TRBV18 joined to TRBJ2-7; 6 matching bases give a weak D call of TRBD1. This clonotype was sampled from a boy in the first two years of life with tuberous sclerosis and intractable seizures. The specimen comprised peripheral blood, sampled roughly 5 months after surgery. The encoded CDR3 is CASSQDRPYEQYF. The base sequence is TGTGCCAGCTCACAGGACAGACCCTACGAGCAGTACTTC.